These 17 T cell receptor beta chains came from one sample sequenced in a study of T cells in localized non-small cell lung cancer (dated by TCRdb to about 2020). The method was the immunoSEQ multiplex PCR assay. TCRdb took this table from immuneACCESS and kept in-frame rearrangements with V and J called. Such tables lack part of the clones; where checked against another copy, unresolved V genes explain under half of the gap, and the rest is unexplained. For this sample the table gives some 2,000 clones, of which around 18% were detected only once. Of the sample, around 12% falls within the top ten clones. The sequenced sample was normal lung tissue next to the tumor, obtained before any cancer treatment. These receptors were collected from a male donor aged 60 or older with stage I non-small cell lung cancer.

This clone is medium-sized within its sample. The genes are TRBV11-3 and TRBJ1-2; TRBD1 matches 7 bases. CDR1 is SGHNT, CDR2 YENEEA, per germline. The trim removed 5 bases at V and 4 bases at J, leaving 10 bases unmatched. The CDR3 has 15 amino acids. The CDR3 coding sequence is TGTGCCAGCAGCCCCGGGGCAGGGGGAAGCTATGGCTACACCTTC. Translation: CASSPGAGGSYGYTF. The complete variable domain, with remaining parts taken from reference TRBV11-3 and TRBJ1-2, reads EAGVVQSPRYKIIEKKQPVAFWCNPISGHNTLYWYLQNLGQGPELLIRYENEEAVDDSQLPKDRFSAERLKGVDSTLKIQPAELGDSAVYLCASSPGAGGSYGYTFGSGTRLTVV.

The genes are TRBV23-1 and TRBJ2-3, with D hard to call. TRBV23-1 belongs to the ORF category, with a function that is uncertain. The CDR3 covers 13 residues. V shed 6 bases and J shed 2 bases, with 9 bases lying between them. The CDR3 bases are TGCGCCAGCAGCTTGGGATTCACAGATACGCAGTATTTT. This encodes CASSLGFTDTQYF.

This clone was observed a few times. This chain uses TRBV6-8 with TRBJ1-5; D is perhaps TRBD1 (6 bases). Germline V lookup: CDR1 MNHGY, CDR2 SAAAGT. V lost 8 bases and J 0 bases, leaving 8 bases between the germline ends. This CDR3 contains 13 residues. CDR3 amino acids: CASYRDSNQPQHF. The DNA for the CDR3 is TGTGCCAGCTACAGGGATAGCAATCAGCCCCAGCATTTT.

V and J are TRBV6-8 and TRBJ1-1, with TRBD1 as a possible D gene (5 bases). The CDR3 covers 12 residues. Germline loops: CDR1 MNHGY, CDR2 SAAAGT. Trimming took 5 bases from V and 11 from J, leaving 15 bases between them. CDR3 region: CASSDFWGMAFF. CDR3 coding DNA: TGTGCCAGCAGTGATTTTTGGGGGATGGCTTTCTTT.

This clone was seen a few times. J is TRBJ2-2 and V is TRBV19; 9 nucleotides agree with TRBD1. The V gene's germline CDR1 is LNHDA and CDR2 SQIVND (reference sequence). The trim removed 6 bases at V and 5 bases at J, leaving 10 bases unmatched. The CDR3 sequence is 16 residues long. The DNA for the CDR3 is TGTGCCAGTAGCAACCCCCGGGGACAGGGAACCGGGGAGCTGTTTTTT. It specifies CASSNPRGQGTGELFF.

The chain joins TRBV9 to TRBJ1-4; 8 bases are a match to TRBD1. CDR1 SGDLS and CDR2 YYNGEE come from the germline V gene. The trim removed 5 bases at V and 6 bases at J, leaving 9 bases unmatched. The CDR3 spans 15 residues. CDR3 in DNA: TGTGCCAGCAGTGCAGGACAGGGCGGGTATGAAAAACTGTTTTTT. Protein sequence: CASSAGQGGYEKLFF.

The table lists this clone with a few counts. This chain links TRBV6-8 with TRBJ1-1; 8 nucleotides line up with TRBD1. The J segment lost 4 bases and the V segment lost 5 bases, leaving 6 bases of the junction unmatched. The CDR3 spans 14 residues. From germline, CDR1 is MNHGY and CDR2 SAAAGT. The CDR3 spells CASSPQGAATEAFF. CDR3 nucleotide sequence: TGTGCCAGCAGTCCCCAGGGGGCTGCCACTGAAGCTTTCTTT.

This clone was counted a few times. The chain joins TRBV6-8 to TRBJ1-1; D gene ambiguous. V lost 2 bases to trimming and J lost 6 bases, with 7 bases between them. The germline CDR1 and CDR2 sequences are MNHGY and SAAAGT. The CDR3 runs 12 residues. CDR3 region: CASSYPSAEAFF. As DNA, the CDR3 is TGTGCCAGCAGTTACCCAAGCGCTGAAGCTTTCTTT.

This clone is medium-sized. This chain connects TRBV11-3 to TRBJ1-4, with a possible D match to TRBD1 (6 bases). Per the germline V gene, CDR1 is SGHNT and CDR2 is YENEEA. Trimming took off 7 bases at V and 5 bases at J, with 14 bases between the two ends. The CDR3 sequence is 14 residues long. The CDR3 bases are TGTGCCAGCAAGGAAGGACAGCTGAATGAAAAACTGTTTTTT. Translation gives CASKEGQLNEKLFF.

This clone was detected a few times. This chain links TRBV9 with TRBJ2-5; 9 bases match TRBD1. The CDR3 has 13 amino acids. The germline gives CDR1 SGDLS, CDR2 YYNGEE. V shed 4 bases and J 5 bases; nucleotides not matched to a gene: 3. The CDR3 loop reads CASSMTGGETQYF. CDR3 DNA sequence: TGTGCCAGCAGCATGACAGGGGGGGAGACCCAGTACTTC.

This chain connects TRBV18 to TRBJ2-1; a possible D gene is TRBD1 (5 bases). The CDR3 contains 15 residues. The V end lost 3 bases, the J end lost 7 bases, and 16 bases lay between the germline ends. CDR1 is KGHSH and CDR2 is LQKENI in the germline V gene. This chain's CDR3 is CASSPRVGQPNEQFF. The CDR3 region has the DNA TGTGCCAGCTCACCTCGGGTGGGGCAACCGAATGAGCAGTTCTTC.

In its sample, this clone ranks as large. The V call is TRBV10-3, the J call TRBJ1-2, with D possibly being TRBD1 (6 bases). Germline-derived CDR1 and CDR2 are ENHRY and SYGVKD. This CDR3 contains 14 residues. V lost 2 bases to trimming and J lost 6 bases, with 13 bases between them. The CDR3 DNA is TGTGCCATCAGTGAGGATAGGGGGGTAGATGGCTACACCTTC. It translates to CAISEDRGVDGYTF.

J is TRBJ1-4 and V is TRBV5-1; 7 bases map to TRBD1. CDR1 SGHRS and CDR2 YFSETQ come from the germline V gene. There are 16 residues in the CDR3. V gave up 5 bases and J gave up 0 bases; unmatched junction bases: 7. This chain's CDR3 is CASSQTGTATNEKLFF. The CDR3 nucleotides read TGCGCCAGCAGTCAGACAGGGACTGCAACTAATGAAAAACTGTTTTTT.

This clone was seen at least ten times. The V call is TRBV11-3, the J call TRBJ2-5, with 10 bases lining up with TRBD1. This CDR3 is 14 amino acids long. Unmatched junction bases numbered 5, after V lost 5 bases and J lost 5 bases. Germline CDR1 SGHNT, CDR2 YENEEA. CDR3 DNA: TGTGCCAGCAGCCGACAGGGGGCAACGGAGACCCAGTACTTC. Protein product: CASSRQGATETQYF.

V is TRBV6-7 and J is TRBJ2-7, with a tentative D call TRBD2 (6 bases). TRBV6-7 is an ORF; its function is uncertain. V was cut by 10 bases and J by 3 bases, with 10 bases left in between. The CDR3 is 11 residues long. The CDR3 nucleotides read TGTGCCACGGGGGAAGTCTACGAGCAGTACTTC. Translated, it gives CATGEVYEQYF.

This chain links TRBV11-3 with TRBJ2-5; D ambiguous. V was cut by 3 bases and J by 2 bases, with 10 bases left in between. Germline V lookup: CDR1 SGHNT, CDR2 YENEEA. The CDR3 loop spans 14 amino acids. The CDR3 nucleotides read TGTGCCAGCAGCTTCGCAGGTTTACAAGAGACCCAGTACTTC. The encoded protein is CASSFAGLQETQYF.

J is TRBJ2-7 and V is TRBV6-8; 9 positions agree with TRBD1. The CDR3 contains 15 residues. Germline trimming cut 6 bases from V and 4 bases from J; bases unmatched to any gene: 10. Germline V CDR1 and CDR2: MNHGY, SAAAGT. The CDR3 here is CASRATGGIRYEQYF. The DNA for the CDR3 is TGTGCCAGCAGGGCTACAGGGGGCATCAGGTACGAGCAGTACTTC.